A selection of T cell receptor beta chains follows, all from one sample in a study of response to subunit inactivated influenza vaccine. TCRdb used MiXCR to reprocess the RT-PCR reads, holding one entry per CDR3 protein. The sample holds approximately 700,000 distinct CDR3 sequences, 15% to 18% seen once. The input for sequencing was PBMCs from blood, taken about 11 days after vaccination. The receptor set was obtained from a man over 45 who received an inactivated influenza vaccine. Each CDR3 is given with its conserved first and last residue. A D gene is named only where the DNA matches it firmly. Size is omitted from some rows. Given values are once, few, many or a class for expanded clones.

CASSLEPHPTDTQYF	TGTGCCAGCAGCTTAGAGCCGCACCCCACAGATACGCAGTATTTT	few	.	15	TRBJ2-3	TRBV11-2
CAWSRGLADTGELFF	TGTGCCTGGAGTCGAGGACTAGCGGACACCGGGGAGCTGTTTTTT	.	TRBD2	15	TRBJ2-2	TRBV30
CATRRLQGNTGELFF	TGTGCCACCAGACGGCTTCAGGGGAACACCGGGGAGCTGTTTTTT	few	.	15	TRBJ2-2	TRBV15
CASIPVGGQGPYNEQFF	TGTGCCAGCATTCCCGTAGGGGGACAGGGTCCCTACAATGAGCAGTTCTTC	.	TRBD1	17	TRBJ2-1	TRBV6-2/TRBV6-3
CAARRGGQANTGELFF	TGCGCCGCCCGGAGGGGTGGACAAGCGAACACCGGGGAGCTGTTTTTT	many	.	16	TRBJ2-2	TRBV5-1
CASSLGPVMNTEAFF	TGTGCCAGCAGCTTAGGCCCAGTCATGAACACTGAAGCTTTCTTT	few	.	15	TRBJ1-1	TRBV7-2
CASSLAGLGTEQYF	TGTGCCAGCAGCTTGGCAGGACTGGGAACCGAGCAGTACTTC	.	.	14	TRBJ2-7	TRBV7-6
CASSSGHRSYNEQFF	TGTGCCAGCAGTTCGGGACACCGCTCCTACAATGAGCAGTTCTTC	.	.	15	TRBJ2-1	TRBV28
CASSLSPLDEQFF	TGTGCCAGCAGCTTAAGTCCCCTCGATGAGCAGTTCTTC	.	.	13	TRBJ2-1	TRBV7-2
CASSSTGTSSYNEQFF	TGTGCCAGCAGCTCAACCGGGACGTCTTCCTACAATGAGCAGTTCTTC	few	.	16	TRBJ2-1	TRBV7-3
CASSTGLAGTDTQYF	TGTGCCAGCAGCACAGGCCTAGCGGGCACAGATACGCAGTATTTT	.	TRBD2	15	TRBJ2-3	TRBV4-2
CASETGTNTEAFF	TGTGCCAGTGAGACTGGGACTAACACTGAAGCTTTCTTT	.	.	13	TRBJ1-1	TRBV28
CASRGQGWTGELFF	TGTGCCAGCAGGGGACAGGGTTGGACCGGGGAGCTGTTTTTT	.	TRBD1	14	TRBJ2-2	TRBV6-2/TRBV6-3
CASSQVWGSGELFF	TGTGCCAGCAGCCAAGTTTGGGGGTCCGGGGAGCTGTTTTTT	.	.	14	TRBJ2-2	TRBV3-1
CASTTTGTQYF	TGTGCCAGCACCACCACCGGGACCCAGTACTTC	.	.	11	TRBJ2-5	TRBV3-1
CASSESVILYGYTF	TGTGCCAGCAGCGAATCAGTCATACTCTATGGCTACACCTTC	.	.	14	TRBJ1-2	TRBV7-3
CSASIPGVHEQFF	TGCAGTGCTAGTATACCCGGGGTTCATGAGCAGTTCTTC	few	.	13	TRBJ2-1	TRBV20-1